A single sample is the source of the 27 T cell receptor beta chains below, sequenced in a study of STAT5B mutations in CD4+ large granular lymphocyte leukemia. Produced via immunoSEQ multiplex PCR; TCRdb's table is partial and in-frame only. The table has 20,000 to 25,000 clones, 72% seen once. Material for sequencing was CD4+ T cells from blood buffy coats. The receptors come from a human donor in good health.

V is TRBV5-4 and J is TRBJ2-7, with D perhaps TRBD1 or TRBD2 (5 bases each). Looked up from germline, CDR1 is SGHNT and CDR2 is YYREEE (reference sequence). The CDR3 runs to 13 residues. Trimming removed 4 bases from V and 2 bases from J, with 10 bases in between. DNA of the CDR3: TGTGCCAGCAGCAATCCGGGACCCTACGAGCAGTACTTC. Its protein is CASSNPGPYEQYF. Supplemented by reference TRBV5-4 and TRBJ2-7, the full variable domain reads ETGVTQSPTHLIKTRGQQVTLRCSSQSGHNTVSWYQQALGQGPQFIFQYYREEENGRGNFPPRFSGLQFPNYSSELNVNALELDDSALYLCASSNPGPYEQYFGPGTRLTVT.

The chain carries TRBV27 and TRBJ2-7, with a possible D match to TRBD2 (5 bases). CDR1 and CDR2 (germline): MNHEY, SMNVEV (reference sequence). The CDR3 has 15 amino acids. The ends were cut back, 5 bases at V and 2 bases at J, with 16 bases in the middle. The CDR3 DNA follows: TGTGCCAGCAGTCTCCAGGCGGTGGGAGCCTACGAGCAGTACTTC. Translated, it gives CASSLQAVGAYEQYF.

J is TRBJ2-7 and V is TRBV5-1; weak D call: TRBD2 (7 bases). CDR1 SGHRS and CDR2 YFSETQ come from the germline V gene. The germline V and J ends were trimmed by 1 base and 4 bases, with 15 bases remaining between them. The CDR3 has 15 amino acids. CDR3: CASSLIGGGPYEQYF. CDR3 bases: TGCGCCAGCAGCTTGATAGGGGGAGGGCCTTACGAGCAGTACTTC.

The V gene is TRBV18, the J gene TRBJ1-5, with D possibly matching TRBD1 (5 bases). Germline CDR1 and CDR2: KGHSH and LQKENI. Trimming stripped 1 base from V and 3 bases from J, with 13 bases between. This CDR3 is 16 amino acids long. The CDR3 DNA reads TGTGCCAGCTCACCACGCGGACAAAATAACAATCAGCCCCAGCATTTT. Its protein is CASSPRGQNNNQPQHF. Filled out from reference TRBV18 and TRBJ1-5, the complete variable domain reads NAGVMQNPRHLVRRRGQEARLRCSPMKGHSHVYWYRQLPEEGLKFMVYLQKENIIDESGMPKERFSAEFPKEGPSILRIQQVVRGDSAAYFCASSPRGQNNNQPQHFGDGTRLSIL.

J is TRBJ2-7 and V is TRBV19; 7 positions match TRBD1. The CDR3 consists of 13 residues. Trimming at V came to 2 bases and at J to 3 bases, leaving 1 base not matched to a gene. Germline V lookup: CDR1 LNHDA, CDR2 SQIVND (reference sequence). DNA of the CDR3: TGTGCCAGTAGTATACACAGGGGCTACGAGCAGTACTTC. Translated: CASSIHRGYEQYF.

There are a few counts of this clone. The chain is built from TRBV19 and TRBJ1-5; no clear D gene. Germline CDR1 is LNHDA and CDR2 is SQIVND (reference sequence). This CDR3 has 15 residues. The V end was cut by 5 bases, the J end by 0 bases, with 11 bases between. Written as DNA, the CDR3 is TGTGCCAGTAGTCCTGAGGCGGGTAGCAATCAGCCCCAGCATTTT. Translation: CASSPEAGSNQPQHF.

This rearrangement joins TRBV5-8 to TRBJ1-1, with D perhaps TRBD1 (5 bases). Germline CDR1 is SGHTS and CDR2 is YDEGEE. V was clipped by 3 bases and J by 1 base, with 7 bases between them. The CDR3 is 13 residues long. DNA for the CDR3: TGTGCCAGCAGCTATACAGGGAACACTGAAGCTTTCTTT. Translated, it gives CASSYTGNTEAFF.

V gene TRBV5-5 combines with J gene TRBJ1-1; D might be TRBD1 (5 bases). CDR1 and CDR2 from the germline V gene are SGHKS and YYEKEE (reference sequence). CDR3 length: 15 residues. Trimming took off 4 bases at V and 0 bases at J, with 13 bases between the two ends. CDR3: CASSPRGILNTEAFF. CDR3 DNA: TGTGCCAGCAGCCCGCGGGGGATCCTGAACACTGAAGCTTTCTTT.

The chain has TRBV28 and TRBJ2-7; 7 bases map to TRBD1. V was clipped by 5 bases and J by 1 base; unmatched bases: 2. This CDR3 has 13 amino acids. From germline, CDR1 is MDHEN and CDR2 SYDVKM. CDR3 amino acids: CASSTTGSYEQYF. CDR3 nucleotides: TGTGCCAGCAGTACGACAGGGTCCTACGAGCAGTACTTC.

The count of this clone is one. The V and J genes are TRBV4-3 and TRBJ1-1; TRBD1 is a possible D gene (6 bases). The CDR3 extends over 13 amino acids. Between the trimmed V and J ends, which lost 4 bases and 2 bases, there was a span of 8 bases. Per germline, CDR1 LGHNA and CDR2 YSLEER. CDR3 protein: CASSRQVNTEAFF. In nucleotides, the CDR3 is TGCGCCAGCAGCCGACAGGTTAACACTGAAGCTTTCTTT.

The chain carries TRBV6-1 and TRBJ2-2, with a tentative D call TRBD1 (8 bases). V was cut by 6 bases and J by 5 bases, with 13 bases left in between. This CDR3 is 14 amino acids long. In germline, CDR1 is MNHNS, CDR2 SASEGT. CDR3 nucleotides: TGTGCCAGCAGCACAGGGGGGGTGACCGGGGAGCTGTTTTTT. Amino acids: CASSTGGVTGELFF.

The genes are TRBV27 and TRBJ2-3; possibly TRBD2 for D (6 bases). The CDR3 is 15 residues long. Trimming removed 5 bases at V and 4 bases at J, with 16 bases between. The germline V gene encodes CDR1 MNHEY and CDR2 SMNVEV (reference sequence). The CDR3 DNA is TGTGCCAGCAGTCCCAACAGACTAGTAGCAGATACGCAGTATTTT. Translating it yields CASSPNRLVADTQYF.

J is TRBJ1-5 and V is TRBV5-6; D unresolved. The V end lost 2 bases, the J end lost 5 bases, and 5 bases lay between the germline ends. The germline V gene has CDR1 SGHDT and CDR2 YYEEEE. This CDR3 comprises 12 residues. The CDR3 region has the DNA TGTGCCAGCAGCTTATTACATCAGCCCCAGCATTTT. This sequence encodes CASSLLHQPQHF.

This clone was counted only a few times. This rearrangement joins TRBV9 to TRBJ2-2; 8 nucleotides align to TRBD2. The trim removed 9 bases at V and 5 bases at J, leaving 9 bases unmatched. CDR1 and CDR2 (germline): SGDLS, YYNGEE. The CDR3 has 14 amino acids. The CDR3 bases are TGTGCCACCGGCCCGGGGGGGTGGACCGGGGAGCTGTTTTTT. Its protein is CATGPGGWTGELFF. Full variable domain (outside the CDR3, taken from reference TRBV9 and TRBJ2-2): DSGVTQTPKHLITATGQRVTLRCSPRSGDLSVYWYQQSLDQGLQFLIQYYNGEERAKGNILERFSAQQFPDLHSELNLSSLELGDSALYFCATGPGGWTGELFFGEGSRLTVL.

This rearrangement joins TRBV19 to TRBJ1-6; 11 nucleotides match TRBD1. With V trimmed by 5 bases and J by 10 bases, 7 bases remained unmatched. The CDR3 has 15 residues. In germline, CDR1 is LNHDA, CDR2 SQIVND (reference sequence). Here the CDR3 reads CASSPDRGQGSPLHF. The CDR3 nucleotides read TGTGCCAGTAGTCCGGACAGGGGGCAGGGGTCACCCCTCCACTTT.

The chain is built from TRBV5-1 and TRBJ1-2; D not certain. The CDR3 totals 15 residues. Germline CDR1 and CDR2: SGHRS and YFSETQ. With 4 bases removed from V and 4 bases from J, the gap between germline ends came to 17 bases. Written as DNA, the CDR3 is TGCGCCAGCAGCGAGGGATCCACGATGTCCTATGGCTACACCTTC. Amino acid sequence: CASSEGSTMSYGYTF.

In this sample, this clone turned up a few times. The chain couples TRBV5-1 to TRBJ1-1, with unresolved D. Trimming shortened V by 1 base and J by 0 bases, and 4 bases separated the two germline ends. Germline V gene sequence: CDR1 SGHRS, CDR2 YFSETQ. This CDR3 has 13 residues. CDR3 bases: TGCGCCAGCAGCTTGAGTATGAACACTGAAGCTTTCTTT. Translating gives CASSLSMNTEAFF.

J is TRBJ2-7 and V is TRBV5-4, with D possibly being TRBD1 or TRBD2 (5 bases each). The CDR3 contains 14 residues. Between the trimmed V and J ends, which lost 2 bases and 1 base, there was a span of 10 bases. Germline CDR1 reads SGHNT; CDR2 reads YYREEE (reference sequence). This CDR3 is CASSFWGSSYEQYF. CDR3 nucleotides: TGTGCCAGCAGCTTTTGGGGGAGTTCCTACGAGCAGTACTTC.

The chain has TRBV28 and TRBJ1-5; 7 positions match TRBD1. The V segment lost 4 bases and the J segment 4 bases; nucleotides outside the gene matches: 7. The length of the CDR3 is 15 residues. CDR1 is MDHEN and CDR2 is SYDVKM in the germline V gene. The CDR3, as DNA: TGTGCCAGCAGTTCCCACAGGGGTCCGAATCAGCCCCAGCATTTT. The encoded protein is CASSSHRGPNQPQHF. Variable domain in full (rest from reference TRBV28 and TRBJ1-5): DVKVTQSSRYLVKRTGEKVFLECVQDMDHENMFWYRQDPGLGLRLIYFSYDVKMKEKGDIPEGYSVSREKKERFSLILESASTNQTSMYLCASSSHRGPNQPQHFGDGTRLSIL.

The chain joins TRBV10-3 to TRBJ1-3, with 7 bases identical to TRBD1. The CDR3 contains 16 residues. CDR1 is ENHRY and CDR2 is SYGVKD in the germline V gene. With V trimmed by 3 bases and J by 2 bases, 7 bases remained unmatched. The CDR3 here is CAISDPGQAAGNTIYF. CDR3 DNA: TGTGCCATCAGTGACCCCGGACAGGCGGCTGGAAACACCATATATTTT.

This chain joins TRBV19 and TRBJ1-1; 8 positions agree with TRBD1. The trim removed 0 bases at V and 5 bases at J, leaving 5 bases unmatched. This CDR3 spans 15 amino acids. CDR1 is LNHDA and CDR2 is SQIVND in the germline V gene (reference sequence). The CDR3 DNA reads TGTGCCAGTAGTATAGACTCAGGGGGCGGAACTGAAGCTTTCTTT. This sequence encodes CASSIDSGGGTEAFF.

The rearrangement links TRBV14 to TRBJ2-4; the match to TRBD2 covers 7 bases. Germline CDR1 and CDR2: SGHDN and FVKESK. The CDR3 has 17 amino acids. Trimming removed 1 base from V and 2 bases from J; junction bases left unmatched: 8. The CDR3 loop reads CASSQVGGGVTKNIQYF. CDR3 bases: TGTGCCAGCAGCCAAGTTGGGGGGGGTGTGACCAAAAACATTCAGTACTTC.

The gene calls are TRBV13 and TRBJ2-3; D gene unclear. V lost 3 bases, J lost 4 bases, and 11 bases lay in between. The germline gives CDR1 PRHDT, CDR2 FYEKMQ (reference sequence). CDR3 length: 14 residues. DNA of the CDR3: TGTGCCAGCAGCTTTTATGGTAGGGCAGATACGCAGTATTTT. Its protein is CASSFYGRADTQYF. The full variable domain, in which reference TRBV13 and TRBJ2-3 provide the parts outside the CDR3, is AAGVIQSPRHLIKEKRETATLKCYPIPRHDTVYWYQQGPGQDPQFLISFYEKMQSDKGSIPDRFSAQQFSDYHSELNMSSLELGDSALYFCASSFYGRADTQYFGPGTRLTVL.

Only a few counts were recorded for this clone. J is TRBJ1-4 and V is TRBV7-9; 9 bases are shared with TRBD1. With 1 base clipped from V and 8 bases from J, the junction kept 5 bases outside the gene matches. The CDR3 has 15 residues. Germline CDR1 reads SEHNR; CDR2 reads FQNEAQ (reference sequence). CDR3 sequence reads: CASSLGGQGTEKLFF. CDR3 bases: TGTGCCAGCAGCTTAGGGGGACAGGGAACGGAAAAACTGTTTTTT.

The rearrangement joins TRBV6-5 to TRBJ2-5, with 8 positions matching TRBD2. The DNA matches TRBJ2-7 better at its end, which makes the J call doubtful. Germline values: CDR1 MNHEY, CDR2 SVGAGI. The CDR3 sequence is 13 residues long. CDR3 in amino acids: CASSARGEREQYF. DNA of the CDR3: TGTGCCAGCAGTGCGCGGGGGGAGCGCGAGCAGTACTTC.

The chain's CDR3 is CASRRGDRNTDTQYF. In DNA, the CDR3 is TGCGCCAGCAGGAGAGGGGACAGAAACACAGATACGCAGTATTTT. The chain is built from TRBV5-1 and TRBJ2-3, with 7 bases matching TRBD1. The CDR3 covers 15 residues. With V trimmed by 5 bases and J by 2 bases, 8 bases remained unmatched. The germline V gene encodes CDR1 SGHRS and CDR2 YFSETQ.

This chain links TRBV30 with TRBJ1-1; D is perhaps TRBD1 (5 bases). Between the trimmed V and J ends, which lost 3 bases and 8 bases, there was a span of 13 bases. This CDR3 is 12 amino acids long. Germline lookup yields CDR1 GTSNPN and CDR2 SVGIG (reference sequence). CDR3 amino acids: CAWRGLGVEAFF. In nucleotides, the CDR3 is TGTGCCTGGAGAGGCTTGGGGGTGGAAGCTTTCTTT.